Sequencing of this TCR beta chain was carried out in a study of T-cell memory formation after mild COVID-19. Points from the study as a whole: Shrinking CD4+ clones were chiefly CM and EM; CD8+ ones were chiefly EMRA.

As for this clonotype: What it binds is not known.

Trimming took 3 bases from V and 2 from J, leaving 15 bases between them. CDR1 is SGHRS and CDR2 is YFSETQ in the germline V gene. The length of the CDR3 is 15 residues. TCRalpha and TCRbeta libraries used 5'RACE with constant-segment primers and UMIs. TCRdb re-called the 5' RACE reads through MiXCR, storing one row per CDR3 protein. The table includes 400,000 to 500,000 distinct CDR3 sequences, about 19% detected once. Sequences were obtained from PBMCs or a T cell subset sorted from them (not recorded which). The chain employs TRBV5-1 and TRBJ2-7; the D gene is possibly TRBD1 (6 bases). The origin of this receptor is an adult woman who had mild COVID-19 (a few samples of this study predate the infection). Cell type and time point are not known. CDR3 amino acids: CASSYSGTTTYEQYF. The CDR3 nucleotides read TGCGCCAGCAGCTACTCCGGGACAACAACCTACGAGCAGTACTTC.